The 23 T cell receptor beta chains listed next were all sequenced from one sample in a study of T cell changes during pregnancy in multiple sclerosis. Here immunoSEQ multiplex PCR was the method, and the copy in TCRdb shows in-frame clones only, minus some. The repertoire holds 35,000 to 45,000 clones, roughly 89% seen once, with 0.47% in the top ten. The sequenced sample was CD4+ T cells from peripheral blood mononuclear cells, obtained in the second trimester of pregnancy. Source of these receptors: a female donor in good health, enrolled as a control in a pregnancy study.

The V call is TRBV5-4, the J call TRBJ2-5; 10 positions agree with TRBD2. Trimming took 5 bases from V and 2 from J; bases not matched to a gene: 6. CDR3 length: 15 residues. Germline V gene sequence: CDR1 SGHNT, CDR2 YYREEE (reference sequence). The CDR3 region has the DNA TGTGCCAGCAGTTTTACTAGCGGGGCACAAGAGACCCAGTACTTC. Translated, it gives CASSFTSGAQETQYF.

This clone was counted once. The chain recombines TRBV5-1 with TRBJ2-5; 10 bases map to TRBD1. V was pared by 4 bases and J by 4 bases, with 7 bases of the junction left unmatched. CDR3 length: 15 residues. The germline V gene encodes CDR1 SGHRS and CDR2 YFSETQ. The CDR3 region has the DNA TGCGCCAGCAGCACGGGACAGGGGATCATAGAGACCCAGTACTTC. This translates into CASSTGQGIIETQYF.

V usage is TRBV5-4 and J usage is TRBJ2-2; D call uncertain. Trimming took off 6 bases at V and 7 bases at J, with 13 bases between the two ends. The CDR3 spans 13 residues. Germline lookup yields CDR1 SGHNT and CDR2 YYREEE (reference sequence). CDR3 coding DNA: TGTGCCAGCACCCTAATTAGTGGCGGGGAGCTGTTTTTT. Residues: CASTLISGGELFF.

The genes are TRBV7-9 and TRBJ2-5; 10 bases are a match to TRBD1. The CDR3 covers 15 residues. Trimming at V came to 0 bases and at J to 4 bases, leaving 2 bases not matched to a gene. Germline values: CDR1 SEHNR, CDR2 FQNEAQ (reference sequence). The CDR3: CASSLATGGAETQYF. CDR3 in DNA: TGTGCCAGCAGCTTAGCGACAGGGGGCGCAGAGACCCAGTACTTC.

The chain carries TRBV5-1 and TRBJ2-2; D perhaps matches TRBD1 (6 bases). This CDR3 is built from 15 residues. The germline CDR1 and CDR2 sequences are SGHRS and YFSETQ. V shed 2 bases and J shed 6 bases, with 14 bases lying between them. The CDR3 nucleotides read TGCGCCAGCAGCTTACAGGGCTCCCAATCCGGGGAGCTGTTTTTT. Residues: CASSLQGSQSGELFF.

The chain combines TRBV5-6 with TRBJ1-6, with TRBD1 matching 9 bases. Unmatched junction bases numbered 9, after V lost 4 bases and J lost 10 bases. The CDR3 contains 15 residues. Germline CDR1 reads SGHDT; CDR2 reads YYEEEE. The CDR3 DNA reads as TGTGCCAGCAGCGCCCGACAGGGGGTTGGATCACCCCTCCACTTT. It is translated as CASSARQGVGSPLHF.

The chain has TRBV27 and TRBJ2-4, with a possible D match to TRBD2 (5 bases). Trimming took off 6 bases at V and 8 bases at J, with 20 bases between the two ends. Germline CDR1 is MNHEY and CDR2 is SMNVEV (reference sequence). The CDR3 runs to 15 residues. CDR3 sequence (DNA): TGTGCCAGCAGGTCCAACTCTGGACTGCGGGACATTCAGTACTTC. Protein product: CASRSNSGLRDIQYF.

The chain links TRBV5-1 to TRBJ2-7; 7 bases are shared with TRBD1. Germline V gene lookup returns CDR1 SGHRS and CDR2 YFSETQ. The V and J ends lost 2 bases and 6 bases, in that order; junction bases with no gene match: 8. This CDR3 is built from 14 residues. The CDR3 DNA reads as TGCGCCAGCAGCTTAGTGACAGGGTTTGGCGAGCAGTACTTC. It encodes CASSLVTGFGEQYF.

The chain couples TRBV7-9 to TRBJ1-1; D call uncertain. The CDR3 totals 14 residues. V was clipped by 2 bases and J by 5 bases, with 12 bases between them. Germline V lookup: CDR1 SEHNR, CDR2 FQNEAQ (reference sequence). As DNA, the CDR3 is TGTGCCAGCAGCTTAAATACAGACCGGACTGAAGCTTTCTTT. Protein: CASSLNTDRTEAFF.

The chain carries TRBV9 and TRBJ1-1, with no clear D. The CDR3 length is 13 residues. The germline gives CDR1 SGDLS, CDR2 YYNGEE. V lost 4 bases, J lost 0 bases, and 7 bases lay in between. CDR3 loop: CASSRLMNTEAFF. CDR3 bases: TGTGCCAGCAGCCGCCTAATGAACACTGAAGCTTTCTTT.

This chain links TRBV20-1 with TRBJ1-1; D gene unclear. V was trimmed by 6 bases and J by 7 bases, leaving 9 bases between them. The CDR3 has 10 amino acids. CDR1 and CDR2 (germline): DFQATT, SNEGSKA (reference sequence). CDR3 coding DNA: TGCAGTGCGGTCGGGAGTGAAGCTTTCTTT. As protein: CSAVGSEAFF.

This rearrangement joins TRBV27 to TRBJ2-1; TRBD1 is a possible D gene (6 bases). The CDR3 length is 19 residues. The germline V gene has CDR1 MNHEY and CDR2 SMNVEV (reference sequence). Trimming stripped 2 bases from V and 4 bases from J, with 24 bases between. Written as DNA, the CDR3 is TGTGCCAGCAGTTTACCGACCGCCAGAAGGGGGACAAGATACAATGAGCAGTTCTTC. This encodes CASSLPTARRGTRYNEQFF.

The genes are TRBV7-9 and TRBJ1-2, with D uncertain. Trimming took 5 bases from V and 6 from J, leaving 13 bases between them. The CDR3 is 13 amino acids. Germline V gene data show CDR1 as SEHNR and CDR2 as FQNEAQ (reference sequence). As DNA, the CDR3 is TGTGCCAGCAGCAGAGACACTAGAAATGGCTACACCTTC. This codes for CASSRDTRNGYTF.

The chain couples TRBV9 to TRBJ2-7, with D perhaps TRBD1 (6 bases). This CDR3 spans 13 amino acids. CDR1 and CDR2 (germline): SGDLS, YYNGEE. The ends were cut back, 0 bases at V and 5 bases at J, with 9 bases in the middle. The CDR3 nucleotides are TGTGCCAGCAGCGTAGGTGGGGGCGACGAGCAGTACTTC. It yields the protein CASSVGGGDEQYF.

J is TRBJ1-6 and V is TRBV30; 7 bases line up with TRBD1. Germline V lookup: CDR1 GTSNPN, CDR2 SVGIG (reference sequence). The junction had 8 bases not matched to a gene; V was cut back by 5 bases and J by 7 bases. CDR3 length: 14 amino acids. The DNA of the CDR3 is TGTGCCTGGCACCGAGGGACAGCCAATTCACCCCTCCACTTT. This sequence encodes CAWHRGTANSPLHF. Combining the CDR3 with reference TRBV30 and TRBJ1-6 gives the whole variable domain SQTIHQWPATLVQPVGSPLSLECTVEGTSNPNLYWYRQAAGRGLQLLFYSVGIGQISSEVPQNLSASRPQDRQFILSSKKLLLSDSGFYLCAWHRGTANSPLHFGNGTRLTVT.

This chain connects TRBV21-1 to TRBJ2-1; TRBD1, as called in the table, went unchecked against the DNA. TRBV21-1 is flagged as a pseudogene. The CDR3 is made up of 15 amino acids. The CDR3 region has the DNA TGTGCCAGCAGCTACCGGGACACGGAGGTGGATGAGCAGTTCTTC. It yields the protein CASSYRDTEVDEQFF.

The chain is built from TRBV18 and TRBJ2-5, with D tentatively TRBD1 (5 bases). This CDR3 has 16 amino acids. Trimming stripped 6 bases from V and 4 bases from J, with 21 bases between. Germline loops: CDR1 KGHSH, CDR2 LQKENI. CDR3 bases: TGTGCCAGCTCTCTTCAAGGGGAAGGGATCGGAGAGACCCAGTACTTC. Its protein is CASSLQGEGIGETQYF.

The chain has TRBV6-1 and TRBJ2-7; TRBD1 agrees at 7 bases. The trim removed 5 bases at V and 5 bases at J, leaving 6 bases unmatched. Germline V gives CDR1 MNHNS, CDR2 SASEGT. CDR3 length: 13 amino acids. This CDR3 reads CASSRDRPHEQYF. DNA for the CDR3: TGTGCCAGCAGTCGGGACAGACCTCACGAGCAGTACTTC.

J is TRBJ2-1 and V is TRBV7-6; TRBD2 is a possible D gene (6 bases). Trimming cost V 3 bases and J 6 bases, with 15 bases left between them. The CDR3 has 15 amino acids. Germline V gene data show CDR1 as SGHVS and CDR2 as FNYEAQ. CDR3 coding DNA: TGTGCCAGCAGCTTCTTTGGGGCGGGGATCAATGAGCAGTTCTTC. Translated, it gives CASSFFGAGINEQFF. Drawing the rest from reference TRBV7-6 and TRBJ2-1, the complete variable domain is GAGVSQSPRYKVTKRGQDVALRCDPISGHVSLYWYRQALGQGPEFLTYFNYEAQQDKSGLPNDRFSAERPEGSISTLTIQRTEQRDSAMYRCASSFFGAGINEQFFGPGTRLTVL.

This clone showed up just a few times. The V and J genes are TRBV6-5 and TRBJ1-1; D is unresolved. The CDR3 is 12 amino acids. The germline gives CDR1 MNHEY, CDR2 SVGAGI. V lost 4 bases and J lost 6, with 9 bases in between. CDR3 region: CASSSLAAEAFF. The CDR3 DNA follows: TGTGCCAGCAGTTCGTTGGCAGCTGAAGCTTTCTTT.

This chain uses TRBV7-2 with TRBJ2-3, with D unclear. Trimming removed 0 bases at V and 5 bases at J, with 15 bases between. CDR1 SGHTA and CDR2 FQGNSA come from the germline V gene. CDR3 length: 16 residues. CDR3 amino acids: CASSLAPVKRGDTQYF. CDR3 in DNA: TGTGCCAGCAGCTTAGCGCCGGTCAAGCGCGGAGATACGCAGTATTTT. The full variable domain, completed using reference TRBV7-2 and TRBJ2-3, is GAGVSQSPSNKVTEKGKDVELRCDPISGHTALYWYRQSLGQGLEFLIYFQGNSAPDKSGLPSDRFSAERTGGSVSTLTIQRTQQEDSAVYLCASSLAPVKRGDTQYFGPGTRLTVL.

The V gene is TRBV7-2, the J gene TRBJ2-7; D is perhaps TRBD1 (6 bases). The CDR3 runs to 13 residues. Germline CDR1 and CDR2: SGHTA and FQGNSA. Trimming pared 5 bases from V and 4 bases from J, leaving 12 bases between. The CDR3 reads CASSPGQWYEQYF. In nucleotides, the CDR3 is TGTGCCAGCAGCCCCGGACAGTGGTACGAGCAGTACTTC. Using reference TRBV7-2 and TRBJ2-7 for the parts outside the CDR3, the full variable domain is GAGVSQSPSNKVTEKGKDVELRCDPISGHTALYWYRQSLGQGLEFLIYFQGNSAPDKSGLPSDRFSAERTGGSVSTLTIQRTQQEDSAVYLCASSPGQWYEQYFGPGTRLTVT.

This chain uses TRBV18 with TRBJ1-3, with no clear D. The CDR3 covers 15 residues. Trimming cost V 2 bases and J 0 bases, with 8 bases left between them. The germline V gene has CDR1 KGHSH and CDR2 LQKENI. CDR3 in DNA: TGTGCCAGCTCACCAGAGGCCGCCTCTGGAAACACCATATATTTT. Its protein product is CASSPEAASGNTIYF.